The source of this T cell receptor (beta chain) is a study of cytomegalovirus exposure and HLA in healthy donors. Study background: There were about 85 million unique TCRs (from HLA-typed donors) in an early data release. Genotyping of roughly 400 donors showed that around 86% belonged to the Caucasian-associated ancestry cluster.

As concerns this clone: Its antigen is not identified.

The PCR was carried out with 60 Vbeta primers and 13 Jbeta primers. Clones were sequenced by immunoSEQ multiplex PCR, and TCRdb holds only the in-frame ones, with some missing. The sample shows around 92,000 clones, around three quarters of them seen only once. The study, taken as a whole, reports: Fewer N-insertions (relative to the roughly 630-donor mean) were reportedly seen in an Asian-associated ancestry cluster in a later analysis. Roughly uniform depth of sequencing across donors was assumed in presence/absence analyses.

This CDR3 is 15 amino acids long. Germline V CDR1 and CDR2: MNHEY, SVGAGI. V lost 5 bases, J lost 9 bases, and 20 bases lay in between. This receptor was obtained from a man aged 55 to 70 in good health and CMV-seropositive. This chain links TRBV6-5 with TRBJ1-5; D possibly corresponds to TRBD1 (5 bases). Specimen: PBMCs. CDR3 in DNA: TGTGCCAGCAGTCCAGACGGCAGGCTGGGGGGGCCCCAGCATTTT. It specifies CASSPDGRLGGPQHF.